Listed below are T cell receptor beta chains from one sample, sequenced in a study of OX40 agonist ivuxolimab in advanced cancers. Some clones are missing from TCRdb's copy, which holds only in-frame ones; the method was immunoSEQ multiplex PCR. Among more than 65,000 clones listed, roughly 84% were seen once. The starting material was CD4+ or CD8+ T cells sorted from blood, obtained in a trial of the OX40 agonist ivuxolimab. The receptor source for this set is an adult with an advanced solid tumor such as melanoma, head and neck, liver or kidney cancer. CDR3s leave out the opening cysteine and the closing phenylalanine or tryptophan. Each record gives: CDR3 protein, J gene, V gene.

cdr3_aa: ASRIRNTEAF; j_call: TRBJ1-1; v_call: TRBV28
cdr3_aa: ASTFTVSYEQY; j_call: TRBJ2-7; v_call: TRBV2
cdr3_aa: AISGPGQGPRGTEAF; j_call: TRBJ1-1; v_call: TRBV10-3
cdr3_aa: ASSPWGGASGRDNEQF; j_call: TRBJ2-1; v_call: TRBV4-1
cdr3_aa: ASSTGDYGYT; j_call: TRBJ1-2; v_call: TRBV5-6
cdr3_aa: ASSSPPVPGEQF; j_call: TRBJ2-1; v_call: TRBV11-2
cdr3_aa: ASSRVTGELF; j_call: TRBJ2-2; v_call: TRBV5-6
cdr3_aa: ASSLIGTAYGYT; j_call: TRBJ1-2; v_call: TRBV7-9
cdr3_aa: ASSLGDRGSNYGYT; j_call: TRBJ1-2; v_call: TRBV7-9
cdr3_aa: ASSLTFEKLLGEQY; j_call: TRBJ2-7; v_call: TRBV5-1
cdr3_aa: ASSLGSNTEAF; j_call: TRBJ1-1; v_call: TRBV11-2
cdr3_aa: ASSSLGLAVSSYNEQF; j_call: TRBJ2-1; v_call: TRBV7-2
cdr3_aa: ASSRKDEQF; j_call: TRBJ2-1; v_call: TRBV6-5
cdr3_aa: ASSELAATDTQY; j_call: TRBJ2-3; v_call: TRBV2
cdr3_aa: ASSGLAGGLTFTDTQY; j_call: TRBJ2-3; v_call: TRBV7-9
cdr3_aa: ASSEWTGGGPETQY; j_call: TRBJ2-5; v_call: TRBV2
cdr3_aa: ASSMRDSLY; j_call: TRBJ2-7; v_call: TRBV19
cdr3_aa: ASSIRASGETQY; j_call: TRBJ2-5; v_call: TRBV19
cdr3_aa: ASSYATDTEAF; j_call: TRBJ1-1; v_call: TRBV5-5
cdr3_aa: ASSNRYGTEDQPQH; j_call: TRBJ1-5; v_call: TRBV21-1
cdr3_aa: ASSEDWGRVRNQPQH; j_call: TRBJ1-5; v_call: TRBV6-1
cdr3_aa: ASSLLGNTGELF; j_call: TRBJ2-2; v_call: TRBV11-3
cdr3_aa: ASSPTGADLH; j_call: TRBJ1-6; v_call: TRBV27
cdr3_aa: SVEDRGRGSETQY; j_call: TRBJ2-5; v_call: TRBV29-1
cdr3_aa: ASKLTGRLRGHQPQH; j_call: TRBJ1-5; v_call: TRBV19
cdr3_aa: ASKTGMNTEAF; j_call: TRBJ1-1; v_call: TRBV2
cdr3_aa: ATSRDRAGEAF; j_call: TRBJ1-1; v_call: TRBV15
cdr3_aa: ASSDRAPDTQY; j_call: TRBJ2-3; v_call: TRBV6-1
cdr3_aa: ASSLGQVNSPLH; j_call: TRBJ1-6; v_call: TRBV7-9
cdr3_aa: ASSFSTSGFSTLYEQY; j_call: TRBJ2-7; v_call: TRBV5-1
cdr3_aa: ASSFGAYGYT; j_call: TRBJ1-2; v_call: TRBV5-1
cdr3_aa: ASSRGLAAGEQY; j_call: TRBJ2-7; v_call: TRBV5-1
cdr3_aa: ASSFSTGELF; j_call: TRBJ2-2; v_call: TRBV11-2
cdr3_aa: ASSLRGSLLLNTEAF; j_call: TRBJ1-1; v_call: TRBV5-5
cdr3_aa: ASSRDRRSYEQY; j_call: TRBJ2-7; v_call: TRBV2
cdr3_aa: ASSASLGNEQF; j_call: TRBJ2-1; v_call: TRBV6-4
cdr3_aa: ATSRDPPSGKLF; j_call: TRBJ1-4; v_call: TRBV15
cdr3_aa: ASSKVPSFYSYEQY; j_call: TRBJ2-7; v_call: TRBV21-1
cdr3_aa: ASSMESGSGVQETQY; j_call: TRBJ2-5; v_call: TRBV19
cdr3_aa: ASSQGLAGFREQY; j_call: TRBJ2-7; v_call: TRBV7-9
cdr3_aa: ASSPGGLHGTYEQY; j_call: TRBJ2-7; v_call: TRBV13
cdr3_aa: ASITRYNQPQH; j_call: TRBJ1-5; v_call: TRBV6-5
cdr3_aa: ASSLAPTGRYGYT; j_call: TRBJ1-2; v_call: TRBV7-2
cdr3_aa: ASSPNPGELF; j_call: TRBJ2-2; v_call: TRBV19
cdr3_aa: ATSKGLGYGQPQH; j_call: TRBJ1-5; v_call: TRBV15
cdr3_aa: ARRLTYRGPLRGYT; j_call: TRBJ1-2; v_call: TRBV5-3